The T cell receptor (beta chain) described here comes from a study of cytomegalovirus exposure and HLA in healthy donors. Study-level background: The same platform as the roughly 670 first-cohort repertoires was used for the 130 or so validation repertoires, a later analysis reported. General observations from the study: In the 130 or so validation repertoires, a later analysis found that first-cohort TCR clusters tended to co-occur. Through in vitro validation, three CMV-associated chains were shown to be specific for CMV antigens. The majority of TCR sequences were rare, yet some public TCRs appeared in many donors.

Sequencing was performed with immunoSEQ multiplex PCR; in TCRdb, only in-frame clones are kept and a portion is missing. This sample has approximately 260,000 clones, with roughly 85% found just once. The V and J ends lost 9 bases and 4 bases respectively, with 13 bases between them. CDR3 length equals 12 residues. Germline lookup yields CDR1 ENHRY and CDR2 SYGVKD. On this clone itself: Its antigen remains unidentified.

V usage is TRBV10-3 and J usage is TRBJ2-7, with D tentatively TRBD1 (5 bases). The TCR originated in a woman aged 18 to 35 in good health and CMV-seronegative. The material sequenced was PBMCs. CDR3 coding DNA: TGTGCCATAGCTACTGGGGCATACGAGCAGTACTTC. Protein product: CAIATGAYEQYF.